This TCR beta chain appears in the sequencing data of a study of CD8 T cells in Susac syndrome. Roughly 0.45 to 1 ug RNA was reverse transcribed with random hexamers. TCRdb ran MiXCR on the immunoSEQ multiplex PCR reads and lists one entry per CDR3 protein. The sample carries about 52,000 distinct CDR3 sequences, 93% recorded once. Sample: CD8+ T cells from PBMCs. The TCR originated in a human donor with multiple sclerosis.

CDR3 in amino acids: CASSVEAGAAKNIQYF. The CDR3 bases are TGTGCCAGCAGCGTAGAAGCGGGGGCCGCCAAAAACATTCAGTACTTC. The V call is TRBV9, the J call TRBJ2-4; 8 bases line up with TRBD2. CDR1 and CDR2 (germline): SGDLS, YYNGEE. The length of the CDR3 is 16 residues. The trim removed 0 bases at V and 1 base at J, leaving 3 bases unmatched. Variable domain in full (rest from reference TRBV9 and TRBJ2-4): DSGVTQTPKHLITATGQRVTLRCSPRSGDLSVYWYQQSLDQGLQFLIQYYNGEERAKGNILERFSAQQFPDLHSELNLSSLELGDSALYFCASSVEAGAAKNIQYFGAGTRLSVL.